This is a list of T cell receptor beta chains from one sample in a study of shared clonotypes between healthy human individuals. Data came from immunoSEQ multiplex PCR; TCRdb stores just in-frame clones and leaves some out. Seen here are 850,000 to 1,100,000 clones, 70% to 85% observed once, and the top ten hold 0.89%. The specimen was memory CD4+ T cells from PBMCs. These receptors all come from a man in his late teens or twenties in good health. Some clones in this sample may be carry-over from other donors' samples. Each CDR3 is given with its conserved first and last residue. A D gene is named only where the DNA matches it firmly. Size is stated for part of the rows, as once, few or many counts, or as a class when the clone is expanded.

TGTGCCAGCACGTACCAAGAGACCCAGTACTTC | CASTYQETQYF | 11 | TRBJ2-5 | . | TRBV6-1 | .
TGCGCCAGCAGGTTGGGACAGCTGAAAGAGACCCAGTACTTC | CASRLGQLKETQYF | 14 | TRBJ2-5 | TRBD1 | TRBV5-1 | .
TGTGCCAGCAGCATGGACAGTAGCAATCAGCCCCAGCATTTT | CASSMDSSNQPQHF | 14 | TRBJ1-5 | . | TRBV7-8 | .
TGTGCCAGTAAGGCCTGGACAGGGGGCGCGAGTGAAAGTGAAAAACTGTTTTTT | CASKAWTGGASESEKLFF | 18 | TRBJ1-4 | TRBD1 | TRBV19 | .
TGCGCCAGCAGCTTTCTGTCCCAAGAGACCCAGTACTTC | CASSFLSQETQYF | 13 | TRBJ2-5 | . | TRBV5-1 | .
TGCAGCGCTACGACAGGGAGTTTCTCCTACGAGCAGTACTTC | CSATTGSFSYEQYF | 14 | TRBJ2-7 | TRBD1 | TRBV29-1 | .
TGTGCCAGCAGCACCTGGACAGGGGGCCCGCCCGGGGAGCTGTTTTTT | CASSTWTGGPPGELFF | 16 | TRBJ2-2 | TRBD1 | TRBV11-2 | .
TGTGCCAGCAGCCTGACAGGCTCTGGAAACACCATATATTTT | CASSLTGSGNTIYF | 14 | TRBJ1-3 | . | TRBV7-2 | .
TGTGCCAGCAGCATCGGACGGCAGCTGTACTCTGGGGCCAACGTCCTGACTTTC | CASSIGRQLYSGANVLTF | 18 | TRBJ2-6 | . | TRBV21-1 | .
TGCGCCAGCAGCTTGGATCCAGGGGATCAGCCCCAGCATTTT | CASSLDPGDQPQHF | 14 | TRBJ1-5 | . | TRBV5-1 | few
TGTGCCAGCTCACCACCGGGAGTGCTCAAGGAGACCCAGTACTTC | CASSPPGVLKETQYF | 15 | TRBJ2-5 | . | TRBV18 | .
TGTGCCTGGAGTGCCCTAGGGGGAGTCCAAGATACGCAGTATTTT | CAWSALGGVQDTQYF | 15 | TRBJ2-3 | . | TRBV30 | few
TGTGCCAGCAGTGGGCAAAGTCAAGAGACCCAGTACTTC | CASSGQSQETQYF | 13 | TRBJ2-5 | . | TRBV2 | .
TGTGCCAGCAGCTCCGGACAGTACTCTGGGGCCAACGTCCTGACTTTC | CASSSGQYSGANVLTF | 16 | TRBJ2-6 | . | TRBV7-9 | .
TGCGCCAGCAGCCTTACCGTAAGGAGTCCGGGAGGAGTGGGTCTCACAGATACGCAGTATTTT | CASSLTVRSPGGVGLTDTQYF | 21 | TRBJ2-3 | TRBD2 | TRBV5-1 | .
TGTGCCAGCAGCCAAGACCCAGGCACAGATACGCAGTATTTT | CASSQDPGTDTQYF | 14 | TRBJ2-3 | . | TRBV4-2 | .
TGTGCCAGCTCACCTCGGACAGGGGGCTGGGATGAGCAGTTCTTC | CASSPRTGGWDEQFF | 15 | TRBJ2-1 | TRBD1 | TRBV18 | .
TGTGCCAGCAGCCAAGGGGGCAATCAGCCCCAGCATTTT | CASSQGGNQPQHF | 13 | TRBJ1-5 | . | TRBV4-2 | .
TGTGCCAGTAGTATGTTCGAAAGCTCCTACAATGAGCAGTTCTTC | CASSMFESSYNEQFF | 15 | TRBJ2-1 | . | TRBV19 | few
TGTGCCAGCAGTTTAGATTGGCAGGGAGCAACTAATGAAAAACTGTTTTTT | CASSLDWQGATNEKLFF | 17 | TRBJ1-4 | . | TRBV28 | .
TGCGCCAGCAGCCAAGTCCACCTTGTGACCCGGGATGAGCAGTTCTTC | CASSQVHLVTRDEQFF | 16 | TRBJ2-1 | . | TRBV4-1 | .
TGTGCCAGCCTGGGCAGGCAGAACACCGGGGAGCTGTTTTTT | CASLGRQNTGELFF | 14 | TRBJ2-2 | . | TRBV7-9 | .
TGTGCCAGCAGCCGGGCGGAGGGTTTCAACAATGAGCAGTTCTTC | CASSRAEGFNNEQFF | 15 | TRBJ2-1 | . | TRBV5-4 | .
TGTGCCAGCACTGGGACTAGACCCGGCGAGCAGTACTTC | CASTGTRPGEQYF | 13 | TRBJ2-7 | TRBD2 | TRBV2 | .
TGCAGCGCCCAGGGACAGGGGAGCCTAAACAATGAGCAGTTCTTC | CSAQGQGSLNNEQFF | 15 | TRBJ2-1 | TRBD1 | TRBV29-1 | .
TGTGCCAGCAGCGTCCGTACATCTGGCGGCGGGGAGCTGTTTTTT | CASSVRTSGGGELFF | 15 | TRBJ2-2 | . | TRBV11-2 | .
TGTGCCAGCAGCTTCACTATGGACACTGAAGCTTTCTTT | CASSFTMDTEAFF | 13 | TRBJ1-1 | . | TRBV27 | .
TGTGCCAGCAGCTCGGAGAACAGGGGAAGGGGAGAGACCCAGTACTTC | CASSSENRGRGETQYF | 16 | TRBJ2-5 | TRBD1 | TRBV7-6 | .
TGTGCCAGCAGCCCTCGGACAGGGGCGGCCTACGAGCAGTACTTC | CASSPRTGAAYEQYF | 15 | TRBJ2-7 | TRBD1 | TRBV13 | .
TGTGCCAGCAGTGCCCAACTAGCGACAGATACGCAGTATTTT | CASSAQLATDTQYF | 14 | TRBJ2-3 | TRBD2 | TRBV25-1 | .
TGTGCCAGCAGTGAAGCCCCACTCGGAGACAGCCACTACGAGCAGTACTTC | CASSEAPLGDSHYEQYF | 17 | TRBJ2-7 | . | TRBV6-1 | .
TGTGCCAGCAGGGCGGGGGGAGAGACCCAGTACTTC | CASRAGGETQYF | 12 | TRBJ2-5 | TRBD2 | TRBV6-1 | .
TGTGCCAGCAGTTCAACAGCTCCTAATGAAAAACTGTTTTTT | CASSSTAPNEKLFF | 14 | TRBJ1-4 | . | TRBV28 | .